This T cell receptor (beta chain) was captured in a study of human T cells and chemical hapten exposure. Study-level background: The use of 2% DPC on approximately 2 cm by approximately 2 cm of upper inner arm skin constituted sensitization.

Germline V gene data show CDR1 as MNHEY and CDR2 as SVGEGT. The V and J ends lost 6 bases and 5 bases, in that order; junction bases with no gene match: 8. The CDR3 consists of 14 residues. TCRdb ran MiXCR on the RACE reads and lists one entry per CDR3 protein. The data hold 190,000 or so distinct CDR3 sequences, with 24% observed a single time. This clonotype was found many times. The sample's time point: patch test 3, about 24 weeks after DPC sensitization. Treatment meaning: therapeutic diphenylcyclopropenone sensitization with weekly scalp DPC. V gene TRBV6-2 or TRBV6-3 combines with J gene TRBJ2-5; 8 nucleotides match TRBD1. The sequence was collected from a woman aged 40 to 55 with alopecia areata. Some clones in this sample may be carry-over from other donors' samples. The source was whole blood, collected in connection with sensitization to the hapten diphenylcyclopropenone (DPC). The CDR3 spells CASRKTGESETQYF. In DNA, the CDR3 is TGTGCCAGCAGAAAGACAGGGGAGTCGGAGACCCAGTACTTC.